The clone carrying this TCR beta chain turned up a few times. Its antigen is not identified. Per the original data handling: The study built a papillary thyroid cancer distant-metastasis classifier from CDR3 differences across clinicopathological groups. Via MiXCR, TCRdb re-called the PCR reads. TCRdb, not the original authors, processed these V and J calls. The repertoire holds about 39,000 clones, less than 20% seen once, with approximately 23% in the top ten. This entry belongs to a study of metastatic and nonmetastatic thyroid tumors. Study-level background: Repertoires from malignant and benign thyroid patients were compared across blood and tumor or nodule tissue.

CDR3 length equals 13 residues. The germline V gene encodes CDR1 MDHEN and CDR2 SYDVKM. All patients were treatment-naive before thyroid surgery. Broader study findings: The reported finding was significantly higher TCR beta diversity in malignant thyroid tumors relative to benign nodules, in blood and tumor.

The receptor was isolated from a female donor with papillary thyroid cancer or a benign thyroid nodule (not recorded which). Some clones in this sample may be carry-over from other donors' samples. The chain recombines TRBV28 with TRBJ2-3; weak D call: TRBD2 (5 bases). Sequencing used blood. The CDR3, as DNA: TGTGCAAGCCAAAACTACGAGGGATGTACGCAGTATTTT. Translation: CASQNYEGCTQYF.